The 9 T cell receptor beta chains given below trace back to one sample, sequenced in a study of beta chain features in type 1 diabetes. cDNA synthesis used the whole RNA isolate, giving expressed TCRB sequences. Measured with immunoSEQ multiplex PCR; TCRdb has only the in-frame clones, and not every one. The table records approximately 150,000 clones, 9% to 10% of them present only once. Sequencing used central memory CD4+ T cells from blood. These receptors were obtained from a middle-aged woman in good health.

This clone was counted a few times. The CDR3 sequence is CATSPLGAGGSAKNIQYF. The DNA for the CDR3 is TGTGCCACCAGCCCCCTTGGAGCCGGTGGCAGCGCCAAAAACATTCAGTACTTC. The chain links TRBV15 to TRBJ2-4; no firm D call. Germline V gene data show CDR1 as LNHNV and CDR2 as YYDKDF (reference sequence). There are 18 residues in the CDR3. The V end lost 5 bases, the J end lost 1 base, and 21 bases lay between the germline ends.

CDR3 amino acids: CAIRGQEGFYEQYF. The CDR3 region has the DNA TGTGCCATCAGGGGGCAGGAGGGGTTCTACGAGCAGTACTTC. The chain uses TRBV10-3 and TRBJ2-7, with a weak D call TRBD2 (6 bases). The CDR3 covers 14 residues. Trimming cost V 6 bases and J 3 bases, with 15 bases left between them. Germline assignment: CDR1 ENHRY and CDR2 SYGVKD.

This chain uses TRBV27 with TRBJ2-5; maybe TRBD1 (6 bases). V was shortened by 1 base and J by 6 bases, with 18 bases between the two germline ends. The CDR3 contains 16 residues. The germline gives CDR1 MNHEY, CDR2 SMNVEV (reference sequence). The CDR3 nucleotides are TGTGCCAGCAGTTTATTCGGGCACAGGGTTATACAGACCCAGTACTTC. The encoded protein is CASSLFGHRVIQTQYF.

Details on this clone: One end of the junction varies from germline; a read error may be responsible. The chain joins TRBV7-2 to TRBJ2-2; weak D call: TRBD1 (5 bases). This CDR3 is 12 amino acids long. Germline V CDR1 and CDR2: SGHTA, FQGNSA. The CDR3 nucleotides read TGCGCCAGCAGGGCATACACCGGGGAGCTGTTTTTT. It is translated as CASRAYTGELFF.

This clone has more than one count but fewer than ten. The genes are TRBV10-3 and TRBJ2-3; tentative D call: TRBD2 (6 bases). Trimming removed 9 bases at V and 2 bases at J, with 9 bases between. Germline lookup yields CDR1 ENHRY and CDR2 SYGVKD. The CDR3 is made up of 12 amino acids. The CDR3 loop reads CAMGGYTDTQYF. For the CDR3, the DNA is TGTGCCATGGGGGGATACACAGATACGCAGTATTTT.

V usage is TRBV6-5 and J usage is TRBJ1-5; 7 bases are a match to TRBD1. This CDR3 spans 13 amino acids. V lost 7 bases and J lost 6; bases outside the gene matches: 6. The germline CDR1 and CDR2 sequences are MNHEY and SVGAGI. CDR3 nucleotide sequence: TGTGCCAGCAAGGGGGCATACAGTCAGCCCCAGCATTTT. Translation: CASKGAYSQPQHF.

In its sample, this clone was seen a few times. The rearrangement uses TRBV9 and TRBJ2-1; possible D gene TRBD2, 6 bases. CDR1 and CDR2 from the germline V gene are SGDLS and YYNGEE. The CDR3 has 12 amino acids. Trimming left V 2 bases short and J 9 bases short, with 9 bases between. The CDR3, as DNA: TGTGCCAGCAGCGTCGCGGAGGGTGAGCAGTTCTTC. Residues: CASSVAEGEQFF.

V usage is TRBV9 and J usage is TRBJ1-2, with D unclear. V lost 3 bases to trimming and J lost 4 bases, with 13 bases between them. This CDR3 contains 14 residues. The germline V gene has CDR1 SGDLS and CDR2 YYNGEE. The CDR3 spells CASSGTGVGYGYTF. CDR3 nucleotide sequence: TGTGCCAGCAGCGGGACTGGGGTTGGCTATGGCTACACCTTC.

Concerning this clone: Other DNA sequences in the same sample also yield this CDR3. The rearrangement joins TRBV5-4 to TRBJ2-1; D is possibly TRBD2 (5 bases). Trimming pared 4 bases from V and 1 base from J, leaving 12 bases between. The CDR3 extends over 15 amino acids. Germline V gene data show CDR1 as SGHNT and CDR2 as YYREEE (reference sequence). The CDR3 spells CASSGEIRSYNEQFF. The CDR3 nucleotides read TGTGCCAGCAGCGGGGAGATCAGATCCTACAATGAGCAGTTCTTC.